This TCR beta chain was recovered during a study of somatic mutations in cytotoxic T cells in rheumatoid arthritis. Profiling relied on immunoSEQ multiplex PCR, and the TCRdb table lists in-frame clones only, not all of them. In the table there are roughly 14,000 clones, around nine tenths of which are singletons. Trimming removed 0 bases at V and 5 bases at J, with 19 bases between. The CDR3 loop spans 17 amino acids. The germline V gene encodes CDR1 ENHRY and CDR2 SYGVKD. What was sequenced was CD4+ T cells sorted from blood. This sequence was found in a man in his 70s with rheumatoid arthritis. The V call is TRBV10-3, the J call TRBJ1-2; D may be TRBD1 (5 bases). CDR3 nucleotides: TGTGCCATCAGTGAGTCTAGCGGACAAGGCCACTTTTATGGCTACACCTTC. Translation: CAISESSGQGHFYGYTF.